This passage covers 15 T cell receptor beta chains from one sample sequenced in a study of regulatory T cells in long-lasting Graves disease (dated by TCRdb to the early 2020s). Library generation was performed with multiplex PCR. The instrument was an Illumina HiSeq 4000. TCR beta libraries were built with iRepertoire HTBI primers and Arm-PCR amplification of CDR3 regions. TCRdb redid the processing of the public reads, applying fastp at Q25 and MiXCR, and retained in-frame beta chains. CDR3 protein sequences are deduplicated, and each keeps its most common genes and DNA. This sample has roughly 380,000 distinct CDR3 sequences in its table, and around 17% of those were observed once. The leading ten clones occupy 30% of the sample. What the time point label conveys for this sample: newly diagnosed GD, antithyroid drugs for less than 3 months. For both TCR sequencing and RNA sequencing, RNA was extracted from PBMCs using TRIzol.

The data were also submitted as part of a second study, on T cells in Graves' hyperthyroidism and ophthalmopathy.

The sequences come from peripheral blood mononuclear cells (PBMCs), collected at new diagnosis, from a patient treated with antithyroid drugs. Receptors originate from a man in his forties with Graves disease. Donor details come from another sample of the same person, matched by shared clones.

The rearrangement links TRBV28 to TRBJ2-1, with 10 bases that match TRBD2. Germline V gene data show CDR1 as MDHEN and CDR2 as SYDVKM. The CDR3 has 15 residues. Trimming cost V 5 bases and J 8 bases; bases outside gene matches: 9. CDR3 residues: CASSVERGGIDEQFF. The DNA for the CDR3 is TGTGCCAGCAGTGTAGAGCGGGGGGGCATCGATGAGCAGTTCTTC.

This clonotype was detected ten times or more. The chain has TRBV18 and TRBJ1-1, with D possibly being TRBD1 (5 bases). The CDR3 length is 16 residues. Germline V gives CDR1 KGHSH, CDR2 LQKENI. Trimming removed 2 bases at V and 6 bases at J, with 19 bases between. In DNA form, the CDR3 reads TGTGCCAGCTCACCAAGGAGGGGCAGGGCTTCTGCTGAAGCTTTCTTT. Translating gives CASSPRRGRASAEAFF. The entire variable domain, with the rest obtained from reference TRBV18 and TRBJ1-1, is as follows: NAGVMQNPRHLVRRRGQEARLRCSPMKGHSHVYWYRQLPEEGLKFMVYLQKENIIDESGMPKERFSAEFPKEGPSILRIQQVVRGDSAAYFCASSPRRGRASAEAFFGQGTRLTVV.

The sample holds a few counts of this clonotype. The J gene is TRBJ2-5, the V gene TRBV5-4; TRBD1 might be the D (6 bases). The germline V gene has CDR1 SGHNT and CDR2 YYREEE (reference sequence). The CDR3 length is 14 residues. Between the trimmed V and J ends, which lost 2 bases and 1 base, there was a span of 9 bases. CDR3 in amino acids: CASSFGQTQETQYF. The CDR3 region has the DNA TGTGCCAGCAGCTTCGGACAGACCCAAGAGACCCAGTACTTC.

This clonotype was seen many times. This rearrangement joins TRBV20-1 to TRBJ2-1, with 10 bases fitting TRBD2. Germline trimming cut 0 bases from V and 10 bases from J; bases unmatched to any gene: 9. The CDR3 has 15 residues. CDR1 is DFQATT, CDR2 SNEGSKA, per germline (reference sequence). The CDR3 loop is CSAREQRLAGEEQFF. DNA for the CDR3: TGCAGTGCTAGAGAGCAACGGCTAGCGGGGGAGGAGCAGTTCTTC.

In nucleotides, the CDR3 is TGTGCCAGCACTGAGCTAAGCTCTGGAAACACCATATATTTT. Amino acid sequence: CASTELSSGNTIYF. The V and J genes are TRBV6-2 or TRBV6-3 and TRBJ1-3; D is ambiguous. Germline V gene data show CDR1 as MNHEY and CDR2 as SVGEGT. V lost 7 bases to trimming and J lost 0 bases, with 10 bases between them. This CDR3 has 14 residues.

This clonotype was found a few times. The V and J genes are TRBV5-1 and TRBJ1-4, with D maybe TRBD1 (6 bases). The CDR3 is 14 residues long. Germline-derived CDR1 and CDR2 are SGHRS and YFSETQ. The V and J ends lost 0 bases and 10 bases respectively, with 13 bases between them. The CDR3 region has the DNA TGCGCCAGCAGCTTGGGACAGGTCGTAGGAAAACTGTTTTTT. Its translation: CASSLGQVVGKLFF.

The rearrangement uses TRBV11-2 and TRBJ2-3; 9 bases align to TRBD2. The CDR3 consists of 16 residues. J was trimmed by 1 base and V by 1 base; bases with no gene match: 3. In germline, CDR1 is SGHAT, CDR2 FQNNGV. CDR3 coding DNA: TGTGCCAGCAGCTTAGTAGCGGGAGAGGGCACAGATACGCAGTATTTT. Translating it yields CASSLVAGEGTDTQYF.

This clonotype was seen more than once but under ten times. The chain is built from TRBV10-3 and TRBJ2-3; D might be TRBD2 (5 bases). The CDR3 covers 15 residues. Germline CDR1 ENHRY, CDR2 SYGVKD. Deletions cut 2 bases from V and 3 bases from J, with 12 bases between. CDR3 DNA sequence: TGTGCCATCAGTGAGGCGACTCGGAGGACAGATACGCAGTATTTT. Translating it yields CAISEATRRTDTQYF.

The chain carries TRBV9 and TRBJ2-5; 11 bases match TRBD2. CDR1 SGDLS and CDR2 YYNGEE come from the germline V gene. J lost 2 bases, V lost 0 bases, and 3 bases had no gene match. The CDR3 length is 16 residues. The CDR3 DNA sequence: TGTGCCAGCAGCGTAGGACTAGCGGGGAATCAAGAGACCCAGTACTTC. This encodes CASSVGLAGNQETQYF.

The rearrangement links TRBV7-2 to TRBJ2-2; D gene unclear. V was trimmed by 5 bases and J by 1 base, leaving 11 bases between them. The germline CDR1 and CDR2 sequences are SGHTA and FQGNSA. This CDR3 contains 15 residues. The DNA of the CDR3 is TGTGCCAGCAGCCCGGCGAACCTGAACACCGGGGAGCTGTTTTTT. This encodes CASSPANLNTGELFF.

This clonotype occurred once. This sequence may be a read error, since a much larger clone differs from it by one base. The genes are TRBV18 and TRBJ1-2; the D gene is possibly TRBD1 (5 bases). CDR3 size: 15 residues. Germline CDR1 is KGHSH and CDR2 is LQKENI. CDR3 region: CASSAPDRGSGGYTF. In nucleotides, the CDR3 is TGTGCCAGCTCAGCACCGGATAGGGGATCTGGTGGCTACACCTTC.

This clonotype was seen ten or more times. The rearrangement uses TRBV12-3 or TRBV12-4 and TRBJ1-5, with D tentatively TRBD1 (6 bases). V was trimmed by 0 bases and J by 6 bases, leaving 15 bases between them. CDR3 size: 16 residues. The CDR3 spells CASSLAGRGLFQPQHF. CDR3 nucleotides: TGTGCCAGCAGTTTAGCGGGCAGGGGCTTATTTCAGCCCCAGCATTTT.

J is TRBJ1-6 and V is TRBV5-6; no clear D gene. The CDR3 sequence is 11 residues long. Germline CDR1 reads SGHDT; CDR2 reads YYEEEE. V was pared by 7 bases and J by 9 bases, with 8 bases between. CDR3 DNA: TGTGCCAGCGGAAGAGGTTCACCCCTCCACTTT. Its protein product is CASGRGSPLHF.

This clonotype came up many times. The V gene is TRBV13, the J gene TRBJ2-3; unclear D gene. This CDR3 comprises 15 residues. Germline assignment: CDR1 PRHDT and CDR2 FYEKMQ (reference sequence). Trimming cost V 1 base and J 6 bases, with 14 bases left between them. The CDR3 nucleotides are TGTGCCAGCAGCTTAGTAAGTGGTTCCGGTGATACGCAGTATTTT. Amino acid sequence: CASSLVSGSGDTQYF. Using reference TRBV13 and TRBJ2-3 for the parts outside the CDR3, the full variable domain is AAGVIQSPRHLIKEKRETATLKCYPIPRHDTVYWYQQGPGQDPQFLISFYEKMQSDKGSIPDRFSAQQFSDYHSELNMSSLELGDSALYFCASSLVSGSGDTQYFGPGTRLTVL.

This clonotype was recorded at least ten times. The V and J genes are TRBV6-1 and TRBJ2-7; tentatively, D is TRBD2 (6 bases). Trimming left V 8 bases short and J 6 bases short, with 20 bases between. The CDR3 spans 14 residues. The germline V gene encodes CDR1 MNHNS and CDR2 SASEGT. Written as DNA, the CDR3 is TGTGCCAGCGATGCGGGATTGAGGCTAGGCGAGCAGTACTTC. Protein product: CASDAGLRLGEQYF.